The 10 T cell receptor beta chains in this list originate from one sample, sequenced in a study of shared clonotypes between healthy human individuals. Clones were sequenced by immunoSEQ multiplex PCR, and TCRdb holds only the in-frame ones, with some missing. The sample holds about 1.5 million clones, approximately 96% seen once. Input material: naive CD4+ T cells sorted from blood. Regarding subset: CD45RA+ positively selected. The origin of the receptors is a man aged 30 to 39 in good health.

V usage is TRBV29-1 and J usage is TRBJ2-2; D gene uncertain. Trimming left V 4 bases short and J 2 bases short, with 5 bases between. The V gene's germline CDR1 is SQVTM and CDR2 ANQGSEA. The length of the CDR3 is 12 residues. CDR3 in amino acids: CSVGPNTGELFF. DNA of the CDR3: TGCAGCGTTGGACCAAACACCGGGGAGCTGTTTTTT.

V usage is TRBV14 and J usage is TRBJ2-7; D gene uncertain. V was clipped by 2 bases and J by 3 bases, with 17 bases between them. The CDR3 has 16 amino acids. Looked up from germline, CDR1 is SGHDN and CDR2 is FVKESK. CDR3 nucleotide sequence: TGTGCCAGCAGCCAACATCGCGAAGTACTATACTACGAGCAGTACTTC. Residues: CASSQHREVLYYEQYF.

The V and J genes are TRBV19 and TRBJ1-5; 7 nucleotides align to TRBD1. The V gene end was trimmed by 0 bases and the J gene end by 4 bases; junction bases not matched to a gene: 6. The CDR3 has 16 residues. Per germline, CDR1 LNHDA and CDR2 SQIVND (reference sequence). Here the CDR3 reads CASSIDPRGTNQPQHF. In DNA, the CDR3 is TGTGCCAGTAGTATAGACCCCAGGGGGACTAATCAGCCCCAGCATTTT. The full variable domain, completed using reference TRBV19 and TRBJ1-5, is DGGITQSPKYLFRKEGQNVTLSCEQNLNHDAMYWYRQDPGQGLRLIYYSQIVNDFQKGDIAEGYSVSREKKESFPLTVTSAQKNPTAFYLCASSIDPRGTNQPQHFGDGTRLSIL.

V is TRBV6-1 and J is TRBJ2-1; weak D call: TRBD2 (6 bases). Trimming cost V 6 bases and J 4 bases, with 10 bases left between them. The CDR3 loop spans 13 amino acids. CDR1 and CDR2 (germline): MNHNS, SASEGT. The CDR3 here is CASSLDYYNEQFF. Here the CDR3 DNA reads TGTGCCAGCAGCCTGGACTATTACAATGAGCAGTTCTTC.

This chain links TRBV11-2 with TRBJ2-7; D unresolved. V lost 4 bases, J lost 7 bases, and 11 bases lay in between. CDR3 length: 12 amino acids. Germline CDR1 is SGHAT and CDR2 is FQNNGV. CDR3 loop: CASSSSTGEQYF. As DNA, the CDR3 is TGTGCCAGCAGCTCCTCCACCGGGGAGCAGTACTTC.

The CDR3 nucleotides read TGTGCCAGTAGTATTTCAGGGCCCCAAATTCCCGGGGAGCTGTTTTTT. The encoded protein is CASSISGPQIPGELFF. The chain carries TRBV19 and TRBJ2-2, with D maybe TRBD1 (5 bases). The V gene's germline CDR1 is LNHDA and CDR2 SQIVND (reference sequence). V was clipped by 3 bases and J by 6 bases, with 17 bases between them. This CDR3 contains 16 residues.

The J gene is TRBJ2-5, the V gene TRBV15; either TRBD1 or TRBD2 may fit D (5 bases each). CDR3 size: 17 residues. The germline V gene has CDR1 LNHNV and CDR2 YYDKDF (reference sequence). Trimming removed 4 bases at V and 2 bases at J, with 20 bases between. CDR3 residues: CATSTPGTIWGQETQYF. CDR3 DNA: TGTGCCACCAGCACTCCTGGGACGATTTGGGGGCAAGAGACCCAGTACTTC.

CDR3 amino acids: CASSELAPGRSSYEQYF. CDR3 bases: TGTGCCAGCAGCGAACTGGCCCCCGGACGGAGCTCCTACGAGCAGTACTTC. The rearrangement uses TRBV6-1 and TRBJ2-7; no clear D. The CDR3 has 17 residues. Trimming removed 6 bases at V and 0 bases at J, with 21 bases between. From germline, CDR1 is MNHNS and CDR2 SASEGT.

This chain links TRBV28 with TRBJ2-1; D gene uncertain. The CDR3 totals 14 residues. From germline, CDR1 is MDHEN and CDR2 SYDVKM. V was clipped by 3 bases and J by 5 bases, with 11 bases between them. CDR3 region: CASSLPGLNNEQFF. The CDR3 DNA follows: TGTGCCAGCAGTTTGCCCGGGCTTAACAATGAGCAGTTCTTC.

The chain links TRBV28 to TRBJ2-7, with a tentative D call TRBD2 (5 bases). Germline V CDR1 and CDR2: MDHEN, SYDVKM. V lost 2 bases and J 5 bases, leaving 13 bases between the germline ends. The CDR3 contains 14 residues. CDR3 sequence: CASSLVRGRDEQYF. The CDR3 DNA reads as TGTGCCAGCAGTTTAGTTCGGGGTAGGGACGAGCAGTACTTC.